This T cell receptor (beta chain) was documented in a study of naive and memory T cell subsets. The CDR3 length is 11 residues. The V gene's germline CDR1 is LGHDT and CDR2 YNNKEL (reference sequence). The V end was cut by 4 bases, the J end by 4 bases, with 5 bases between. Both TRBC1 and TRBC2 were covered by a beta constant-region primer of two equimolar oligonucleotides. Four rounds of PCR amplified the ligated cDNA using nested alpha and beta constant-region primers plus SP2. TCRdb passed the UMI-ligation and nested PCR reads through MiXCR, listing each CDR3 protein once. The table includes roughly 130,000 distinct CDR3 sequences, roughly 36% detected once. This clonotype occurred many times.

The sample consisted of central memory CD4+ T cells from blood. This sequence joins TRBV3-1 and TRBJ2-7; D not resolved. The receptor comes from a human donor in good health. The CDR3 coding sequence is TGTGCCAGCAGCCGGGGTTACGAGCAGTACTTC. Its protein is CASSRGYEQYF.